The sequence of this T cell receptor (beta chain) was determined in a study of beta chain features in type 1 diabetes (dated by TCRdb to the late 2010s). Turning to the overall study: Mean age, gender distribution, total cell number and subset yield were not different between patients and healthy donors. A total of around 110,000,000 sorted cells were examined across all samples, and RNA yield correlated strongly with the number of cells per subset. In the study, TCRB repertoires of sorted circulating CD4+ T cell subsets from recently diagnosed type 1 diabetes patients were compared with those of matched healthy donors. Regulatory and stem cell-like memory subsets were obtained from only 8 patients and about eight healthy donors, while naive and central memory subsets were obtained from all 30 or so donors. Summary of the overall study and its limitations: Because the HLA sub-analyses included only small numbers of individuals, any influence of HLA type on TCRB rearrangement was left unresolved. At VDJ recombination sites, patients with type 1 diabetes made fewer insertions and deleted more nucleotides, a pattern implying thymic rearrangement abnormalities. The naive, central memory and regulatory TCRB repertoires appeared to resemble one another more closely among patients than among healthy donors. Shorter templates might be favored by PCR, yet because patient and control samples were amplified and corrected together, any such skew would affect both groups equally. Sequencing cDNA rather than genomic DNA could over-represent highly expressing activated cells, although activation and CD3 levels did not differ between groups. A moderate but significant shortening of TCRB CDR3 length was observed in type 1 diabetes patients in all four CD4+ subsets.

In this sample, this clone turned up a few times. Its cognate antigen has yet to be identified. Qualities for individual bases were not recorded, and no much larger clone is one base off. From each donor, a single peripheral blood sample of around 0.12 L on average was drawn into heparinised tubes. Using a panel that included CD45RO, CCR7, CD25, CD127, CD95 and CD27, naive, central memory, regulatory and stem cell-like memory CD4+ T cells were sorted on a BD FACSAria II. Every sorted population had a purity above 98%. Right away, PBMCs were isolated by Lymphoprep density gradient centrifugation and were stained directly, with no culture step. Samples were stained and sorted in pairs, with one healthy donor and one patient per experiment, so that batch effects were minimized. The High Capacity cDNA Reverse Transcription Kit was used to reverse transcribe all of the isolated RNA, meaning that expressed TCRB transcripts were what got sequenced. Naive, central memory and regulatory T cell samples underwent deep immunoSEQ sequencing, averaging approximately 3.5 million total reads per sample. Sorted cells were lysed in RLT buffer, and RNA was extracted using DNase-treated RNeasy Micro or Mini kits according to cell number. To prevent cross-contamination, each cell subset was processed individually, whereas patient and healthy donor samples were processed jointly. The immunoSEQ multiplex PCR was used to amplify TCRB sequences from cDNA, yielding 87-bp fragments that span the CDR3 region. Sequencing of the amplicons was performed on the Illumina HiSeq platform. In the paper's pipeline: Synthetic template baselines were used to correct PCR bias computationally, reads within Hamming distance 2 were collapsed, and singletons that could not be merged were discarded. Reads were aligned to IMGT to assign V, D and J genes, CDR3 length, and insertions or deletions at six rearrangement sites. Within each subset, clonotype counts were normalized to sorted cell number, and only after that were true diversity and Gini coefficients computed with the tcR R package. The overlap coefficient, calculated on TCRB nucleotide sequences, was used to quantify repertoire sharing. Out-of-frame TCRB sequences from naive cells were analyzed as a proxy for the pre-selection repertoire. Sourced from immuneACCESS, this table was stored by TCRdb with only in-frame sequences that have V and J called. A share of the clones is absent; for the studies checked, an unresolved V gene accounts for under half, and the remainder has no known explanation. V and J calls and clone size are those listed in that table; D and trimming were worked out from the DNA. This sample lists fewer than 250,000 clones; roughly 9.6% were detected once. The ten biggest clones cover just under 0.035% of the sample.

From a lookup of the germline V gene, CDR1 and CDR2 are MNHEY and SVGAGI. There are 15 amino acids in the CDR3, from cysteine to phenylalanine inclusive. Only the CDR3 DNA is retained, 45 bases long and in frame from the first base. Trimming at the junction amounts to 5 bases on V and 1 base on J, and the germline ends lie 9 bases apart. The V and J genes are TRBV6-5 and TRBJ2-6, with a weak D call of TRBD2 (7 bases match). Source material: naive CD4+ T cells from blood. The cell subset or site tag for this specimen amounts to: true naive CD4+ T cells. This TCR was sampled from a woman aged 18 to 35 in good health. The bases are TGTGCCAGCAGTAGGGGGGGGTCTGGGGCCAACGTCCTGACTTTC. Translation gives CASSRGGSGANVLTF.